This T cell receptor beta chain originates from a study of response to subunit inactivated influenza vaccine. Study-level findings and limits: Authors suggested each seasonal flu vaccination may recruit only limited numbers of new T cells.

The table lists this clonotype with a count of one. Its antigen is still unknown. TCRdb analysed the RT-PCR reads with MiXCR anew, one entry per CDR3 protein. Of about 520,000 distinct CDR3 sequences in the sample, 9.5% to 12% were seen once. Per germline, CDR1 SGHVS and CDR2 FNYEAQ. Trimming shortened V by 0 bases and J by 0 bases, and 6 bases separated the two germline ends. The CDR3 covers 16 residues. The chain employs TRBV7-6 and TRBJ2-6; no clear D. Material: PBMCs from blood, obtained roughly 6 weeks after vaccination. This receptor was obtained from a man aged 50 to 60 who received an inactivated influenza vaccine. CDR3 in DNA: TGTGCCAGCAGCTTAGCGATCCGCTCTGGGGCCAACGTCCTGACTTTC. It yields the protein CASSLAIRSGANVLTF.